This is a list of T cell receptor beta chains from one sample in a study of T cell responses to AZD1222 COVID-19 vaccine. Only in-frame clones appear in the TCRdb table, and some are missing; sequencing was by immunoSEQ multiplex PCR. The data hold approximately 110,000 clones, with more than 85% observed a single time. Sequenced here: peripheral blood, sampled on day 0 of AZD1222 vaccination. The receptors shown here come from an adult in good health. Both conserved end residues are trimmed from each CDR3.

v_gene	len	j_gene	CDR3aa
TRBV2	10	TRBJ2-5	ASRQGGETQY
TRBV6-6	12	TRBJ2-7	ASSFGRGAYEQY
TRBV19	13	TRBJ2-7	ASSRGVLGTYEQY
TRBV7-2	15	TRBJ2-7	ASSPRGAGALSYEQY
TRBV29-1	16	TRBJ2-1	SVEGLAGGLGSYNEQF
TRBV10-3	15	TRBJ2-5	AISESLTGAGQETQY
TRBV18	12	TRBJ2-3	ASSPSGNTDTQY
TRBV6-5	12	TRBJ1-6	ASSLDRGNSPLH
TRBV30	13	TRBJ2-3	AWSVGAGGTDTQY
TRBV3-1/TRBV3-2	11	TRBJ1-4	ASSPGVLEKLF
TRBV7-3	11	TRBJ2-5	ASRLNGQETQY
TRBV9	11	TRBJ1-1	ASSVGSYTEAF
TRBV9	12	TRBJ1-2	ASSVSRANYGYT
TRBV6-6	12	TRBJ1-6	ASSYGGKNSPLH
TRBV24-1	13	TRBJ2-2	ATSEQGLATGELF
TRBV7-9	15	TRBJ2-1	ASSSPGTAFSYNEQF
TRBV28	11	TRBJ2-1	ASSDSTYNEQF
TRBV28	12	TRBJ1-6	ASSHGQVWSPLH
TRBV4-1	12	TRBJ1-2	ASSQDRGVHGYT
TRBV28	12	TRBJ1-1	ASRPPAMNTEAF
TRBV19	12	TRBJ1-1	ASSPTGGATEAF
TRBV2	10	TRBJ1-2	ASYTNPQGPQ
TRBV6-2/TRBV6-3	11	TRBJ2-4	ASSPGGIDIQY
TRBV18	12	TRBJ1-1	ASSPLAEEAEAF
TRBV28	15	TRBJ2-3	ASSHPGLAGATDTQY
TRBV6-5	13	TRBJ2-3	ASKNTGGSTDTQY
TRBV18	13	TRBJ1-5	ASSPTGISNQPQH
TRBV28	15	TRBJ1-4	ASSRDRKFPTNEKLF
TRBV19	10	TRBJ2-1	ASSRQVDEQF
TRBV6-6	13	TRBJ1-5	ASRPTGAVNQPQH
TRBV2	18	TRBJ2-7	ASSVGGRRQGNGLDYEQY
TRBV30	15	TRBJ1-5	AWSVPLGTGGFQPQH
TRBV11-2	13	TRBJ1-3	ASSWDRTTGNTIY
TRBV3-1/TRBV3-2	11	TRBJ2-7	ASKERSSYEQY
TRBV27	14	TRBJ2-3	ASSPPGLLRTDTQY
TRBV28	18	TRBJ2-6	ASSPEAGFVVLSGANVLT
TRBV3-1/TRBV3-2	13	TRBJ2-7	ASSHTDRSSYEQY
TRBV3-1/TRBV3-2	13	TRBJ2-3	ASSQGTGGHSTQY
TRBV7-2	12	TRBJ2-5	ASSLGQGVETQY
TRBV11-3	13	TRBJ2-7	ASSLGNRVAYEQY
TRBV20-1	12	TRBJ2-3	SASSTSGTDTQY
TRBV19	11	TRBJ1-1	ASSIDRVAEAF
TRBV7-2	14	TRBJ1-2	ASSLGPGQSIYGYT
TRBV6-2/TRBV6-3	13	TRBJ2-1	ASSLTSGPYNEQF
TRBV28	13	TRBJ1-3	ASSLAGVAGNTIY
TRBV6-5	13	TRBJ2-1	ASKPGLAGGNEQF